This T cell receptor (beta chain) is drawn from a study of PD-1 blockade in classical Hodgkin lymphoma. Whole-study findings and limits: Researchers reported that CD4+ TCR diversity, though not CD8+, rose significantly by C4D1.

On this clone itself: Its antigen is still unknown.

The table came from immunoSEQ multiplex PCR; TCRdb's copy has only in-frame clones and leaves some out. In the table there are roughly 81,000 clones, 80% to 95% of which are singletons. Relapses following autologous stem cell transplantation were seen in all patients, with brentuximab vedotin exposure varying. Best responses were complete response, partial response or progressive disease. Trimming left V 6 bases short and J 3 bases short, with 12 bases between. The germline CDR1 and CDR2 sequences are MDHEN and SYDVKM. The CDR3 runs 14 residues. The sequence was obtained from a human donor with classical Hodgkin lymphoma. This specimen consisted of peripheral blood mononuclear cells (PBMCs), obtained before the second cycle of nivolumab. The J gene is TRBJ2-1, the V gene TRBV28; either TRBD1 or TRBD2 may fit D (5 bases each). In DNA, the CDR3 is TGTGCCAGCAGGCCCGGGGCGGACTACAATGAGCAGTTCTTC. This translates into CASRPGADYNEQFF.